The subject of this entry is one T cell receptor (beta chain). Its antigen is unidentified. The sample comes from a study of cytomegalovirus exposure and HLA in healthy donors. Findings of the study overall: A later analysis found that most CMV-associated TCR beta chains appeared HLA-restricted.

The CDR3 spans 17 residues. Germline lookup yields CDR1 MNHEY and CDR2 SMNVEV (reference sequence). V gave up 8 bases and J gave up 8 bases; unmatched junction bases: 15. The PCR had 60 Vbeta and 13 Jbeta primers. Sequencing used immunoSEQ multiplex PCR; TCRdb keeps in-frame clones, though not all of them. The table lists about 200,000 clones, about four fifths of them singletons. The sample was PBMCs. The rearrangement links TRBV27 to TRBJ2-1, with TRBD2 matching over 13 bases. This sequence originates from a man aged 18 to 30 in good health and CMV-seronegative. CDR3 sequence (DNA): TGTGCCAGCGGACTAGCGGGAGTTTCATCGATGACGGATGAGCAGTTCTTC. Translated: CASGLAGVSSMTDEQFF.